This T cell receptor beta chain was sequenced for a study of T-cell memory formation after mild COVID-19. Study details: Largely donor-specific sequence clusters came from a couple of donors.

Regarding this clonotype: Its antigen is undetermined.

Germline CDR1 is MNHNY and CDR2 is SVGAGI (reference sequence). The CDR3 consists of 12 residues. Trimming pared 10 bases from V and 4 bases from J, leaving 13 bases between. Constant-segment-primed 5'RACE gave TCR alpha and TCR beta cDNA libraries with sample barcodes and UMIs. TCRdb re-analysed the 5' RACE reads in MiXCR, keeping a single row per CDR3 protein. There are some 250,000 distinct CDR3 sequences in the sample; approximately 19% occur only once, and 23% lies in the top ten. Overall study findings and caveats: Of the contracting clones, CD4+ ones lay mainly in CM and EM, and CD8+ ones in EMRA.

This clonotype originated in a man in his late teens or twenties who had mild COVID-19 (a few samples of this study predate the infection). Cell type and time point are not known. This chain joins TRBV6-6 and TRBJ2-5; D remains unclear. Material for sequencing was PBMCs or a T cell subset sorted from them (not recorded which). CDR3 region: CAISPVAETQYF. The CDR3, as DNA: TGTGCCATCTCCCCGGTGGCAGAGACCCAGTACTTC.